The rows below give T cell receptor beta chains drawn from one sample of a study of regulatory T cells in long-lasting Graves disease. TCRdb called the multiplex PCR reads again in MiXCR, with one record for every CDR3 protein. There are fewer than 400,000 distinct CDR3 sequences in the sample; less than 25% occur only once, and around 21% lies in the top ten. This specimen was peripheral blood mononuclear cells (PBMCs), taken when the disease was refractory, from a patient treated with antithyroid drugs. These receptors all come from a female donor with Graves disease. Both conserved end residues are part of each CDR3. The D gene is left open where the match is weak. Size is stated for part of the rows, as once, few or many counts, or as a class when the clone is expanded.

d_call	clone_size	v_call	j_call	cdr3_nt	cdr3_aa
TRBD2	many	TRBV12-3/TRBV12-4	TRBJ2-5	TGTGCCAGCACCTCCTGGCGGGAGGGGCAAGAGACCCAGTACTTC	CASTSWREGQETQYF
TRBD2	.	TRBV7-2	TRBJ2-3	TGTGCCAGCAGCTTAGGAGGTAGCGGGCCGAGCACAGATACGCAGTATTTT	CASSLGGSGPSTDTQYF
.	.	TRBV6-1	TRBJ2-7	TGTGCCAGCCTACAGAATCCGGGAACCCTCTCCTACGAGCAGTACTTC	CASLQNPGTLSYEQYF
TRBD1	many	TRBV20-1	TRBJ2-7	TGCAGTGCTAACCCGGGACAGGGCCTATCCTACGAGCAGTACTTC	CSANPGQGLSYEQYF
TRBD2	many	TRBV6-2/TRBV6-3	TRBJ2-7	TGTGCCACAGGACTAGCGGGAGATGAGCAGTACTTC	CATGLAGDEQYF
.	.	TRBV5-5	TRBJ1-5	TGTGCCAGCAGCCAAGGACGACAGCGCAATCAGCCCCAGCATTTT	CASSQGRQRNQPQHF
.	many	TRBV11-1	TRBJ2-5	TGTGCCAGCAGCGATTGGAGTGAAGAGACCCAGTACTTC	CASSDWSEETQYF
.	many	TRBV7-8	TRBJ2-2	TGTGCCAGCGCGGGACAGCAGTCCACCGGGGAGCTGTTTTTT	CASAGQQSTGELFF
.	many	TRBV6-1	TRBJ2-7	TGTGCCAGCAGTCACCGTCACACCGGCTCCTACGAGCAGTACTTC	CASSHRHTGSYEQYF
TRBD1	many	TRBV20-1	TRBJ2-5	TGCAGTGCTAGAGGACGGACAGGGACGGCCCAAGAGACCCAGTACTTC	CSARGRTGTAQETQYF
.	.	TRBV27	TRBJ2-4	TGTGCCAGCAGTTTATGGATGGGGCCTCTAGCCAAAAACATTCAGTACTTC	CASSLWMGPLAKNIQYF
.	.	TRBV20-1	TRBJ1-5	TGCAGTGCTAGAGGGTCCATGAATCAGCCCCAGCATTTT	CSARGSMNQPQHF
.	many	TRBV6-5	TRBJ2-5	TGTGCCAGCAGTTACTACGCGGGGCAAGAGACCCAGTACTTC	CASSYYAGQETQYF
.	.	TRBV10-2	TRBJ2-7	TGCGCCAGCAGTGAGGGTGAGCAGTACTTC	CASSEGEQYF
TRBD1	few	TRBV24-1	TRBJ2-6	TGTGCCACCAGTGCCGATGACAACCCGGGACAGGGTTTGTCTGGGGCCAACGTCCTGACTTTC	CATSADDNPGQGLSGANVLTF
TRBD1	.	TRBV18	TRBJ1-1	TGTGCCAGCTCACCACCGGGACAGGGCCAAGCTTTCTTT	CASSPPGQGQAFF
TRBD1	.	TRBV4-1	TRBJ1-5	TGCGCCAGCAGCCAAGCACAGGGGGCAAGCAATCAGCCCCAGCATTTT	CASSQAQGASNQPQHF
TRBD2	.	TRBV12-3/TRBV12-4	TRBJ2-1	TGTGCCAGCATCCTAGCGGGAGCTTCGATTAATGAGCAGTTCTTC	CASILAGASINEQFF
.	many	TRBV20-1	TRBJ2-7	TGCAGTGCTAACCGGAACCGGGACACAACCTACGAGCAGTACTTC	CSANRNRDTTYEQYF
TRBD1	many	TRBV27	TRBJ1-1	TGTGCCAGCAGTCCAAACACAGGGGGCGGCTACACTGAAGCTTTCTTT	CASSPNTGGGYTEAFF
.	many	TRBV2	TRBJ1-1	TGTGCCAGCAGGGAAAGGGGGAAGGACACTGAAGCTTTCTTT	CASRERGKDTEAFF
.	many	TRBV7-2	TRBJ1-2	TGTGCCAGCAATAGGGGGTGGCGGGGCTACACCTTC	CASNRGWRGYTF
.	many	TRBV28	TRBJ1-2	TGTGCCAGCGGGTCAGACTATGGCTACACCTTC	CASGSDYGYTF
TRBD2	.	TRBV19	TRBJ2-3	TGTGCCAGTAGTAGACGGACTAGCGGGACTCCGGCAGATACGCAGTATTTT	CASSRRTSGTPADTQYF
TRBD1	many	TRBV27	TRBJ1-6	TGTGCCAGCAGTTCCAGGCAACCGGGACAGGGCAATTCACCCCTCCACTTT	CASSSRQPGQGNSPLHF
.	few	TRBV20-1	TRBJ2-5	TGCAGTGCTAGAGAAGCCCAAGAGACCCAGTACTTC	CSAREAQETQYF
.	many	TRBV20-1	TRBJ1-1	TGCAGTGCTAGAATCGGGGACACTGAAGCTTTCTTT	CSARIGDTEAFF
.	many	TRBV27	TRBJ1-1	TGTGCCAGCAGTTTATCATGGCAGGGGTACGGCGCTGAAGCTTTCTTT	CASSLSWQGYGAEAFF
.	few	TRBV7-2	TRBJ1-4	TGTGCCAGCAGCTTAGTGGGCAGATTAAATGAAAAACTGTTTTTT	CASSLVGRLNEKLFF
.	many	TRBV11-2	TRBJ2-7	TGTGCCAGTTCGGCGCAGGAGGCCCAGTCGAACTACGAGCAGTACTTC	CASSAQEAQSNYEQYF
.	.	TRBV30	TRBJ2-5	TGTGCCTGGAGTGTCCCCCTCCAGTACCAAGAGACCCAGTACTTC	CAWSVPLQYQETQYF
.	many	TRBV12-3/TRBV12-4	TRBJ1-5	TGTGCCAGCAGCAAACAGGGAATATTCAATCAGCCCCAGCATTTT	CASSKQGIFNQPQHF
.	few	TRBV6-5	TRBJ1-2	TGTGCCAGCAGTTCCCTCGTTCAGGGCAGCTATGGCTACACCTTC	CASSSLVQGSYGYTF
TRBD1	.	TRBV5-1	TRBJ1-1	TGCGCCAGCAGCTTGCTGGGGACAGGGGGTAATGAAGCTTTCTTT	CASSLLGTGGNEAFF
.	.	TRBV4-3	TRBJ2-7	TGCGCCAGCAGCCAAGTTCGAGGATCCGAGCAGTACTTC	CASSQVRGSEQYF
.	.	TRBV29-1	TRBJ1-1	TGCAGCGTTGCGGAGGCGAACACTGAAGCTTTCTTT	CSVAEANTEAFF
.	few	TRBV5-4	TRBJ2-1	TGTGCCAGCAGCCCCGTTCTTAGCAATGAGCAGTTCTTC	CASSPVLSNEQFF
TRBD1	many	TRBV6-1	TRBJ1-4	TGTGCCAGCATCTTGGGACAGGGGAATGAAAAACTGTTTTTT	CASILGQGNEKLFF
.	many	TRBV20-1	TRBJ2-5	TGCAGTGCCAGTAACTATCAGGGGAGGAAAGAGACCCAGTACTTC	CSASNYQGRKETQYF
TRBD1	many	TRBV20-1	TRBJ1-2	TGCAGTGCTAGCGTGACAGGGACCTATGGCTACACCTTC	CSASVTGTYGYTF
.	.	TRBV7-6	TRBJ2-5	TGTGCCAGCAGCTCCCCGGGGGCCCAGTACTTC	CASSSPGAQYF
.	.	TRBV20-1	TRBJ2-4	TGCAGTGCAGGGGAGGTCCTAGCCAAAAACATTCAGTACTTC	CSAGEVLAKNIQYF
.	.	TRBV20-1	TRBJ2-1	TGCAGTGCTAGCGGGTTAGTCGATGAGCAGTTCTTC	CSASGLVDEQFF
TRBD1	.	TRBV12-5	TRBJ1-1	TGTGCTAGTAGCCCCCCCGCCGGGACAGGGGGCATGCACACTGAAGCTTTCTTT	CASSPPAGTGGMHTEAFF
.	few	TRBV5-1	TRBJ2-5	TGCGCCAGCAGCTTGGCCGTCCCCACAGGGCTGGGGGAGACCCAGTACTTC	CASSLAVPTGLGETQYF
.	few	TRBV30	TRBJ1-1	TGTGCCTGGAGTAAGGAGGACACTGAAGCTTTCTTT	CAWSKEDTEAFF
.	many	TRBV28	TRBJ2-7	TGTGCCAGCAGTTTACAGGGTTACCGGTACGAGCAGTACTTC	CASSLQGYRYEQYF
TRBD1	.	TRBV14	TRBJ2-2	TGTGCCAGCAGCCAAGTACAGGGGTATACCGGGGAGCTGTTTTTT	CASSQVQGYTGELFF
.	many	TRBV3-1	TRBJ2-7	TGTGCCAGCAGCTCAATTCGGTCGCGACACCAGATCTACGAGCAGTACTTC	CASSSIRSRHQIYEQYF
TRBD1	many	TRBV20-1	TRBJ2-5	TGCAGTGCTGACTGGACAGGGCTAGAGACCCAGTACTTC	CSADWTGLETQYF
.	few	TRBV7-2	TRBJ1-2	TGTGCCAGCAGCTTACAGGCGGTGTATGGCTACACCTTC	CASSLQAVYGYTF
.	few	TRBV7-9	TRBJ1-1	TGTGCCAGCAGCTTAGAACAGCAGAACACTGAAGCTTTCTTT	CASSLEQQNTEAFF
.	many	TRBV28	TRBJ1-1	TGTGCCAGCAGAGATCACAGGGAGAGGACTGAAGCTTTCTTT	CASRDHRERTEAFF
.	many	TRBV7-2	TRBJ2-7	TGTGCCAGCAGCTTTGGGGGGTACTACGAGCAGTACTTC	CASSFGGYYEQYF
TRBD2	few	TRBV5-1	TRBJ2-7	TGCGCCAGCAGCCAGGGACTAGCGGGAACCGAGCAGTACTTC	CASSQGLAGTEQYF